The source of this T cell receptor beta chain is a study of blood T cell repertoires in COVID-19. Study as a whole: The United States, Italy and Spain were the sources of the acute and convalescent COVID-19 samples.

A single count supports this clone. Other DNA variants within this sample encode the same CDR3. This CDR3 spans 15 amino acids. Germline CDR1 reads SGDLS; CDR2 reads YYNGEE. Trimming removed 0 bases from V and 1 base from J; junction bases left unmatched: 0. Libraries were prepared by immunoSEQ multiplex PCR; TCRdb keeps only in-frame clonotypes and omits some of them. The top ten hold 4.3% of the sample, which has over 70,000 clones, around 89% seen once. Input material: peripheral blood. The chain employs TRBV9 and TRBJ2-1; TRBD1 matches 8 bases. The sequence was obtained from a woman aged 80 or over with active or convalescent COVID-19. In DNA, the CDR3 is TGTGCCAGCAGCGTAGGGACAGGGTCCTACAATGAGCAGTTCTTC. Protein product: CASSVGTGSYNEQFF.